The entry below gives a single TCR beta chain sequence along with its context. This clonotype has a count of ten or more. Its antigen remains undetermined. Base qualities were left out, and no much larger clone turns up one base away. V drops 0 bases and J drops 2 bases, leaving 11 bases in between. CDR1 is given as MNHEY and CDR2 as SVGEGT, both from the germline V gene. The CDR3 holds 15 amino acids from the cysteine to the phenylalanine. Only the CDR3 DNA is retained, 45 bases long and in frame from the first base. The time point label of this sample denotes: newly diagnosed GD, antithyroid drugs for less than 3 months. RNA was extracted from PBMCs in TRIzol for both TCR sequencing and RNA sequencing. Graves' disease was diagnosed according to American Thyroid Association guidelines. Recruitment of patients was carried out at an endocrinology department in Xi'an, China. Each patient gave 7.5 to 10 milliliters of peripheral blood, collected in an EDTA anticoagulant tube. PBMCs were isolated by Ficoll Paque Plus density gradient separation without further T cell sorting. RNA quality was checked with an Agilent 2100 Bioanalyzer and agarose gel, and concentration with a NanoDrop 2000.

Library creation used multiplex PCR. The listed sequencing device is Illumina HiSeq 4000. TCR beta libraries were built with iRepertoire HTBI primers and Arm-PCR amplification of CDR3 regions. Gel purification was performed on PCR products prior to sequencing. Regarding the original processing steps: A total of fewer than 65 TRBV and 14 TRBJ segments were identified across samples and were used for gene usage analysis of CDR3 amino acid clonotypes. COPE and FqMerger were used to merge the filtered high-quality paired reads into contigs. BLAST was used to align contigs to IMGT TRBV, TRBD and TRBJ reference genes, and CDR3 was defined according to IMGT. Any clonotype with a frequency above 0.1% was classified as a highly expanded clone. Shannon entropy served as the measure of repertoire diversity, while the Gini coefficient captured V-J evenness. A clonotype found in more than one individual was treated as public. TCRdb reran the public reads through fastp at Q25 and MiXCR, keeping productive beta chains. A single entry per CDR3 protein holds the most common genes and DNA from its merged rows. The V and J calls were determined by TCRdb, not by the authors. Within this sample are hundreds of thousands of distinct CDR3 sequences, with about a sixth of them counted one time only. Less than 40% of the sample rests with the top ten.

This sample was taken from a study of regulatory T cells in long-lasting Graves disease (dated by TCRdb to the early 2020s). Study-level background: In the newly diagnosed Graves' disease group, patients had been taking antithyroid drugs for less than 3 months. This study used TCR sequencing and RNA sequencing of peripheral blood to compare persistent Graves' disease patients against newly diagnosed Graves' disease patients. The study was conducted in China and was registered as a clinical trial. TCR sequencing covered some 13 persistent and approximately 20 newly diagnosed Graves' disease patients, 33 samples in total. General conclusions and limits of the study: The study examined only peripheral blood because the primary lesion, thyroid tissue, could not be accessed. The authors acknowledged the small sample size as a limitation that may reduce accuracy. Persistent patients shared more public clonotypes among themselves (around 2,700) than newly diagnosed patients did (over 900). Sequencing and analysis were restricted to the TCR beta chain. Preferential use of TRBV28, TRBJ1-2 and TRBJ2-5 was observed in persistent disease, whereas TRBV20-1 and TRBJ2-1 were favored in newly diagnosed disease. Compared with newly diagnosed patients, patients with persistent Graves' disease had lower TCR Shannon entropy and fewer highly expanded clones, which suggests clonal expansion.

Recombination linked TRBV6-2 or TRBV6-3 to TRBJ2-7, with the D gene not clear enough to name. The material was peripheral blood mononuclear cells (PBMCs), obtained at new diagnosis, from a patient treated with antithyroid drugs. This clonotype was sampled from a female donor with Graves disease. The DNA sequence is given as TGTGCCAGCAGTTACTCGTGGCCCTCCACCTACGAGCAGTACTTC. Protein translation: CASSYSWPSTYEQYF.